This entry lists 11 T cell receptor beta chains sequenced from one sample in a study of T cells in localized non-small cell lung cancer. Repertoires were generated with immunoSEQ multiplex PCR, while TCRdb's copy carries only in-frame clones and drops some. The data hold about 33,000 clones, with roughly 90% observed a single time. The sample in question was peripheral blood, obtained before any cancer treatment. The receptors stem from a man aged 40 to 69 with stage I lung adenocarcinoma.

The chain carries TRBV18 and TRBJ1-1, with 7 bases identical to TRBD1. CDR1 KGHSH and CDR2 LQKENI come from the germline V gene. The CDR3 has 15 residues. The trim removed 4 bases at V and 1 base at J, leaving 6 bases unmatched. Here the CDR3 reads CASSRDRDWNTEAFF. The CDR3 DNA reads TGTGCCAGCTCACGTGACAGGGACTGGAACACTGAAGCTTTCTTT.

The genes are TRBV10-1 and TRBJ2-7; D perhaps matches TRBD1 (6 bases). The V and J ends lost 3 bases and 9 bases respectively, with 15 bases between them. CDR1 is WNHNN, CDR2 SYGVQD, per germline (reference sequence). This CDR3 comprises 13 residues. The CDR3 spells CASSEINQGPQYF. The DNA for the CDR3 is TGCGCCAGCAGTGAAATTAATCAGGGGCCGCAGTACTTC.

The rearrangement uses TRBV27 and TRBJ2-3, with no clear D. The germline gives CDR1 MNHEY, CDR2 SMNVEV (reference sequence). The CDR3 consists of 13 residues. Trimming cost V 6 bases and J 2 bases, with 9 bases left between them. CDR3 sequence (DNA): TGTGCCAGCAGCTATACCTACACAGATACGCAGTATTTT. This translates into CASSYTYTDTQYF.

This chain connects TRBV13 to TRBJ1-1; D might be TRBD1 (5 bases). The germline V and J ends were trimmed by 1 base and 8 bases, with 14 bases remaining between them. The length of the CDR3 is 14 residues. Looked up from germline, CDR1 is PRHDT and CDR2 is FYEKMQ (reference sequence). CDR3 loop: CASSLETTGVEAFF. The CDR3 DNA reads TGTGCCAGCAGCTTAGAGACAACAGGTGTCGAAGCTTTCTTT.

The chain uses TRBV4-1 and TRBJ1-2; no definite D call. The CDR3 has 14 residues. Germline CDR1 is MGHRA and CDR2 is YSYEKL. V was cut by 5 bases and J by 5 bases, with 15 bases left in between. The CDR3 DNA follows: TGCGCCAGCAGCAGCTCGGGGAGGGAATATGGCTACACCTTC. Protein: CASSSSGREYGYTF.

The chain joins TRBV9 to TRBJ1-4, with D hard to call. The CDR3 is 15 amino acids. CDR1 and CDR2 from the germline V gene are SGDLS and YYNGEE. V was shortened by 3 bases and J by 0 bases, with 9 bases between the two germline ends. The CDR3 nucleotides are TGTGCCAGCAGCGCTTCCACAGCAACTAATGAAAAACTGTTTTTT. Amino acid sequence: CASSASTATNEKLFF.

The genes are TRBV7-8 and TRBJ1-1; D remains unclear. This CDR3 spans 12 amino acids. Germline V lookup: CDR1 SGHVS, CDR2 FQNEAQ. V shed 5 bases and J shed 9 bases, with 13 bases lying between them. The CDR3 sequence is CASSPNTAKAFF. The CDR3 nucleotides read TGTGCCAGCAGCCCGAATACAGCGAAAGCTTTCTTT. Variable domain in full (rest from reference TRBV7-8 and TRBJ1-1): GAGVSQSPRYKVAKRGQDVALRCDPISGHVSLFWYQQALGQGPEFLTYFQNEAQLDKSGLPSDRFFAERPEGSVSTLKIQRTQQEDSAVYLCASSPNTAKAFFGQGTRLTVV.

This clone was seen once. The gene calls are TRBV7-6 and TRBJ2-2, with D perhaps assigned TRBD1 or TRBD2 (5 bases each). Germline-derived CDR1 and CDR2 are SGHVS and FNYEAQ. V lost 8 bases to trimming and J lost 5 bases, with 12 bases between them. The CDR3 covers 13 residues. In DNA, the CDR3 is TGTGCCAGCGCCAGGGACCAAACCGGGGAGCTGTTTTTT. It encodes CASARDQTGELFF.

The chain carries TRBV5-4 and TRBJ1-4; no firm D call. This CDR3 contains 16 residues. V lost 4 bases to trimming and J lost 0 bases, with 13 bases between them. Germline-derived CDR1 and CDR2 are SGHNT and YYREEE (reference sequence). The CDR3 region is CASSPRGGATNEKLFF. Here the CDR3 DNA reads TGTGCCAGCAGCCCCCGCGGAGGTGCAACTAATGAAAAACTGTTTTTT.

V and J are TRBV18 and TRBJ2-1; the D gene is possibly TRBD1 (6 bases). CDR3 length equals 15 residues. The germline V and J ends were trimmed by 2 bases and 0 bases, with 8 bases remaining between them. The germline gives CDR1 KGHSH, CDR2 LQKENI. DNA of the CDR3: TGTGCCAGCTCACCATCAGGGGACTCCTACAATGAGCAGTTCTTC. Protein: CASSPSGDSYNEQFF.

CDR3 coding DNA: TGTGCCACAGCAGATGCGTGGGATCAGCCCCAGCATTTT. It encodes CATADAWDQPQHF. This chain connects TRBV6-6 to TRBJ1-5; D ambiguous. Between the trimmed V and J ends, which lost 10 bases and 5 bases, there was a span of 15 bases. Germline values: CDR1 MNHNY, CDR2 SVGAGI (reference sequence). The CDR3 is 13 residues long.